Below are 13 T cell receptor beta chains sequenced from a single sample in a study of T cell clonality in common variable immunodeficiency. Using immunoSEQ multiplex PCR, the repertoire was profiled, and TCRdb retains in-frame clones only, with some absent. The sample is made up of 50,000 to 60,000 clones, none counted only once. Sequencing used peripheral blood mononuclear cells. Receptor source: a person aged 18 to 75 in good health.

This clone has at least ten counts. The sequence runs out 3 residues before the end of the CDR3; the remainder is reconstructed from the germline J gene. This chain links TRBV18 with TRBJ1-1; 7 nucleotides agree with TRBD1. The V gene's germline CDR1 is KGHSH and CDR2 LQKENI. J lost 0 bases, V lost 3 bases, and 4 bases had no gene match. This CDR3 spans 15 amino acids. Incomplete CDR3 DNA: TGTGCCAGCTCACCGGCGGGACAGCTGAACACTGAA. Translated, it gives CASSPAGQLNTE. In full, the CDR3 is CASSPAGQLNTEAFF.

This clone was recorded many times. The DNA read from the CDR3 is TGTGCCAGCCGGACTGCCAGCGGCTATAATTCACCC. Amino acids: CASRTASGYNSP. The entire CDR3 protein is CASRTASGYNSPLHF. The chain links TRBV19 to TRBJ1-6; no clear D gene. The observed sequence ends 3 residues before the CDR3 terminus, with the missing tail filled in from the germline J gene. Germline assignment: CDR1 LNHDA and CDR2 SQIVND (reference sequence). The CDR3 covers 15 residues. V dropped 9 bases and J dropped 3 bases, with 15 bases sitting between them.

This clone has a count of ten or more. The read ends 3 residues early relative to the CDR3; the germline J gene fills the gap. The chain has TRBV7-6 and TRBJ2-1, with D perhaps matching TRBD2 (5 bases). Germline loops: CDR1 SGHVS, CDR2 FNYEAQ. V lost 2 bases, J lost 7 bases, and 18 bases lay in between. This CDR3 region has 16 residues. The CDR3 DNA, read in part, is TGTGCCAGCAGCTTAATGACGGCGGAAACGGGGAATGAG. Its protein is CASSLMTAETGNE. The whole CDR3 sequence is CASSLMTAETGNEQFF.

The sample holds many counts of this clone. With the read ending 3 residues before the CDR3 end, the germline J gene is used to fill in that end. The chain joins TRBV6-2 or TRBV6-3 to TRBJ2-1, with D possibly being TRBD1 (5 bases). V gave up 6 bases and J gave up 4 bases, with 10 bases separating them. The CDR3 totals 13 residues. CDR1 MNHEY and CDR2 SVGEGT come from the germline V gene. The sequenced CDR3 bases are TGTGCCAGCAGACCAACAGGATACAATGAG. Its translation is CASRPTGYNE. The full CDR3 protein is CASRPTGYNEQFF.

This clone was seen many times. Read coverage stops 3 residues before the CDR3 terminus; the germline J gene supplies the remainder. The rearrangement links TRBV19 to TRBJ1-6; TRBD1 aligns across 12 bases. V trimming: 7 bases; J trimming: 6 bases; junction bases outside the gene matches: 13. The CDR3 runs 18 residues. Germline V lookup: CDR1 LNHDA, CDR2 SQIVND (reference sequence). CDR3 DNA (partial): TGTGCCAGTAAAGGCTTTAACCGGGACAGGGGGCTTAATTCACCC. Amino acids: CASKGFNRDRGLNSP. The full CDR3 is CASKGFNRDRGLNSPLHF.

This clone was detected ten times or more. The CDR3 reads CASSIEGQAPYGYTF. CDR3 DNA, as far as it was read: TGTGCCAGTAGTATAGAGGGGCAGGCACCCTATGGC. The rearrangement links TRBV19 to TRBJ1-2, with TRBD1 as a possible D gene (5 bases). The read terminates 3 residues ahead of where the CDR3 ends, so the germline J gene completes it. CDR3 length: 15 residues. CDR1 LNHDA and CDR2 SQIVND come from the germline V gene (reference sequence). V was clipped by 0 bases and J by 4 bases, with 12 bases between them.

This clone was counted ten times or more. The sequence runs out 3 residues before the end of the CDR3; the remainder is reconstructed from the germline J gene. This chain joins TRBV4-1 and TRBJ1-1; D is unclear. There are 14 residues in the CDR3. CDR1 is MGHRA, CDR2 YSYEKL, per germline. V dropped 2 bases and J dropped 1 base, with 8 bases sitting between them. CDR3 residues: CASSQHTPNTEAFF. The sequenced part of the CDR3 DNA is TGCGCCAGCAGCCAACACACGCCGAACACTGAA.

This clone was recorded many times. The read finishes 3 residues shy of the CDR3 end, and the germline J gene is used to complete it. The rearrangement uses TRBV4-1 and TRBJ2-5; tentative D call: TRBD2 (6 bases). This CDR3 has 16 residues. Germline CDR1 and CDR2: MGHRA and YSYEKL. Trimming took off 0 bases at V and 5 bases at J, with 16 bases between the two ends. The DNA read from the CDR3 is TGCGCCAGCAGCCAAGACCCGGCGGGGACGAGGGAGACC. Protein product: CASSQDPAGTRET. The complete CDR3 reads CASSQDPAGTRETQYF.

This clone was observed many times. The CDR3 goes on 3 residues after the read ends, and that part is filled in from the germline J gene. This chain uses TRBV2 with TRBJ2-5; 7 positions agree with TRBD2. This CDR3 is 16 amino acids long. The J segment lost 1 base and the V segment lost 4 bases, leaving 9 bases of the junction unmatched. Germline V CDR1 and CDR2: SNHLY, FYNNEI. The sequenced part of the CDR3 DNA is TGTGCCAGCAGTGGGGCCATTCTAGCGGCCCAAGAGACC. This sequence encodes CASSGAILAAQET. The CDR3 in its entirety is CASSGAILAAQETQYF.

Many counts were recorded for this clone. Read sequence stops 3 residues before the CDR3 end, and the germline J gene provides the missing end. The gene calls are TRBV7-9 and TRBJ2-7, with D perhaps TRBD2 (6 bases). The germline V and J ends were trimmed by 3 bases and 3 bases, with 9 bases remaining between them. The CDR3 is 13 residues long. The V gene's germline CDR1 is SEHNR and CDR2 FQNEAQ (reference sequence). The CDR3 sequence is CASSFNGGYEQYF. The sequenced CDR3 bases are TGTGCCAGCAGCTTCAACGGGGGCTACGAG.

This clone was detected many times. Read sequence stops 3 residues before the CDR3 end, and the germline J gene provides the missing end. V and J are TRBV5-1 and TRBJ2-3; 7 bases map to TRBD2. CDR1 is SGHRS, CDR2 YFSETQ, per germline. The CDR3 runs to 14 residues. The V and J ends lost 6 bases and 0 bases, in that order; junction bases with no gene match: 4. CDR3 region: CASTGGGSTDTQYF. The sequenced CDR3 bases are TGCGCCAGCACCGGGGGAGGGAGCACAGATACG.

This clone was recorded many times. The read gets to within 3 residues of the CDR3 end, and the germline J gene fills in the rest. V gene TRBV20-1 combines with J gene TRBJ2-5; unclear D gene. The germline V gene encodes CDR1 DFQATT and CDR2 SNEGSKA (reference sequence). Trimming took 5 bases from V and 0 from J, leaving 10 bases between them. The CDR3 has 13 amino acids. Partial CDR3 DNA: TGCAGTGCTTTGACACCGTACCAAGAGACC. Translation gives CSALTPYQET. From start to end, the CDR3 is CSALTPYQETQYF.

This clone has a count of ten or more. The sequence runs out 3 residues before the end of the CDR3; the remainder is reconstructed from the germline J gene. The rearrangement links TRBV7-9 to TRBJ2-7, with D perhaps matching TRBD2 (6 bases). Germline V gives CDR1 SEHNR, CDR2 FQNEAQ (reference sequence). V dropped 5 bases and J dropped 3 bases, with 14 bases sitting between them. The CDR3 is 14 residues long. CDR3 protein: CASSPGLRVYEQYF. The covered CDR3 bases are TGTGCCAGCAGCCCAGGACTAAGAGTCTACGAG.